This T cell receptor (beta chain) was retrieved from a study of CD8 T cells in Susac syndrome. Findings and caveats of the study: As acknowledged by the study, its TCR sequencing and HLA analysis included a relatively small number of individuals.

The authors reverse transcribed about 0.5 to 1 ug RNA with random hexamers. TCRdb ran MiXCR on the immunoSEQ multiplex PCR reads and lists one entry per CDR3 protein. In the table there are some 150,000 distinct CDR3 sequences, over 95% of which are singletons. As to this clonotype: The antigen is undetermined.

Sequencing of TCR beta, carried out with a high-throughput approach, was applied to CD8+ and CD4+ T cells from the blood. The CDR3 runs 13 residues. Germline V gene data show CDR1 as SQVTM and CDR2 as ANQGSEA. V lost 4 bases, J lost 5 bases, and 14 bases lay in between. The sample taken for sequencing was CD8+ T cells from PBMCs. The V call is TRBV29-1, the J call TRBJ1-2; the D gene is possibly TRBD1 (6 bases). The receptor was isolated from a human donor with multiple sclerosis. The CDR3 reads CSVAGDLGYGYTF. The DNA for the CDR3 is TGCAGCGTTGCAGGGGACCTAGGGTATGGCTACACCTTC.